Listed below are T cell receptor beta chains from one sample, sequenced in a study of T cell responses to AZD1222 COVID-19 vaccine. The protocol was immunoSEQ multiplex PCR, while the TCRdb copy is restricted to in-frame clones and leaves out a portion. Seen here are 200,000 or so clones, approximately 87% observed once, and the top ten hold about 3%. The material was peripheral blood, obtained on day 0 of MenACWY control vaccination. These receptors were collected from an adult in good health. Each CDR3 is given with its conserved first and last residue. The order of the fields is clone size, J gene, D gene, V gene, CDR3 DNA, CDR3 protein. D genes are given only for firm matches. Not every row has a clone size; where given, it reads once, few, many or a size class.

clone size: NA; J gene: TRBJ2-7; D gene: TRBD1; V gene: TRBV5-1; CDR3 DNA: TGCGCCAGCAGCCCCCGGACAGGGAGCGGCTACGAGCAGTACTTC; CDR3 protein: CASSPRTGSGYEQYF
clone size: NA; J gene: TRBJ2-6; D gene: NA; V gene: TRBV5-1; CDR3 DNA: TGCGCCAGCACCACGGTTGGTGGGGCCAACGTCCTGACTTTC; CDR3 protein: CASTTVGGANVLTF
clone size: once; J gene: TRBJ1-6; D gene: NA; V gene: TRBV7-2; CDR3 DNA: TGTGCCAGCAGCTCAGGGGTTTTTCCCCTCCACTTT; CDR3 protein: CASSSGVFPLHF
clone size: NA; J gene: TRBJ2-4; D gene: NA; V gene: TRBV27; CDR3 DNA: TGTGCCAGCAGTTTATTGGGCAGGGACCGGGCGCAGTACTTC; CDR3 protein: CASSLLGRDRAQYF
clone size: NA; J gene: TRBJ2-7; D gene: TRBD2; V gene: TRBV27; CDR3 DNA: TGTGCCAGCAGACCTCTAGCGGGAGAGGGCGAGCAGTACTTC; CDR3 protein: CASRPLAGEGEQYF
clone size: NA; J gene: TRBJ2-7; D gene: NA; V gene: TRBV5-4; CDR3 DNA: TGTGCCAGCAGCTTGGACGTCCGGGAGCAGTACTTC; CDR3 protein: CASSLDVREQYF
clone size: once; J gene: TRBJ2-7; D gene: NA; V gene: TRBV9; CDR3 DNA: TGTGCCAGCAGCGTAGAGGCGGGGTTCTCCTACGAGCAGTACTTC; CDR3 protein: CASSVEAGFSYEQYF
clone size: NA; J gene: TRBJ2-1; D gene: TRBD2; V gene: TRBV20-1; CDR3 DNA: TGCAGTGCCGGGACTAGCAATGAGCAGTTCTTC; CDR3 protein: CSAGTSNEQFF
clone size: NA; J gene: TRBJ1-2; D gene: NA; V gene: TRBV5-4; CDR3 DNA: TGTGCCAGCAGCTTTCGCGGGCGCGGGAATGGGGCCGGCTACACCTTC; CDR3 protein: CASSFRGRGNGAGYTF
clone size: NA; J gene: TRBJ2-1; D gene: NA; V gene: TRBV7-2; CDR3 DNA: TGTGCCAGCAGCTTACGCAGGGCCCACAATGAGCAGTTCTTC; CDR3 protein: CASSLRRAHNEQFF
clone size: NA; J gene: TRBJ2-1; D gene: TRBD2; V gene: TRBV2; CDR3 DNA: TGTGCCAGCAATGGACTAGCGGGAGTACATGAGCAGTTCTTC; CDR3 protein: CASNGLAGVHEQFF
clone size: NA; J gene: TRBJ1-1; D gene: NA; V gene: TRBV14; CDR3 DNA: TGTGCCAGCAGCCAAGACTGGGTCACTGAAGCTTTCTTT; CDR3 protein: CASSQDWVTEAFF
clone size: once; J gene: TRBJ2-7; D gene: NA; V gene: TRBV7-9; CDR3 DNA: TGTGCCAGCAGCTTTCAGGGAGGCGAGCAGTACTTC; CDR3 protein: CASSFQGGEQYF
clone size: NA; J gene: TRBJ2-3; D gene: TRBD2; V gene: TRBV29-1; CDR3 DNA: TGCAGCGTTCGGACTAGCGGGAGTGCAGATACGCAGTATTTT; CDR3 protein: CSVRTSGSADTQYF
clone size: NA; J gene: TRBJ2-5; D gene: NA; V gene: TRBV7-3; CDR3 DNA: TGTGCCAGCAGCTTAGGTGGCCTCCAAGAGACCCAGTACTTC; CDR3 protein: CASSLGGLQETQYF
clone size: NA; J gene: TRBJ1-2; D gene: NA; V gene: TRBV10-3; CDR3 DNA: TGTGCCATCAGTGAGCTGACGGGGAACTATGGCTACACCTTC; CDR3 protein: CAISELTGNYGYTF
clone size: NA; J gene: TRBJ1-4; D gene: TRBD1; V gene: TRBV2; CDR3 DNA: TGTGCCAGCAGTGGGGCGTCAGGGGGCGTCAATGAAAAACTGTTTTTT; CDR3 protein: CASSGASGGVNEKLFF
clone size: NA; J gene: TRBJ2-3; D gene: NA; V gene: TRBV9; CDR3 DNA: TGTGCCAGCAGCGTAGGGGTTTCTAGCACAGATACGCAGTATTTT; CDR3 protein: CASSVGVSSTDTQYF
clone size: NA; J gene: TRBJ2-2; D gene: TRBD2; V gene: TRBV7-2; CDR3 DNA: TGTGCCAGCAGCTCACGGGGGGGATCAAACACCGGGGAGCTGTTTTTT; CDR3 protein: CASSSRGGSNTGELFF
clone size: NA; J gene: TRBJ1-1; D gene: NA; V gene: TRBV9; CDR3 DNA: TGTGCCAGCAGCCCTCGGACAGAAATGAACACTGAAGCTTTCTTT; CDR3 protein: CASSPRTEMNTEAFF
clone size: once; J gene: TRBJ2-1; D gene: NA; V gene: TRBV28; CDR3 DNA: TGTGCCAGCAGTTTAGGCGGGAATGAGCAGTTCTTC; CDR3 protein: CASSLGGNEQFF
clone size: NA; J gene: TRBJ1-1; D gene: NA; V gene: TRBV1; CDR3 DNA: TGCACCAGCAGCCAAGACCCACCCGGGACAGCTAACACTGAAGCTTTCTTT; CDR3 protein: CTSSQDPPGTANTEAFF
clone size: NA; J gene: TRBJ1-1; D gene: TRBD1; V gene: TRBV5-4; CDR3 DNA: TGTGCCAGCAGCAAGAGACAGGGGGCTGGCACTGAAGCTTTCTTT; CDR3 protein: CASSKRQGAGTEAFF
clone size: NA; J gene: TRBJ1-1; D gene: TRBD1; V gene: TRBV12-3/TRBV12-4; CDR3 DNA: TGTGCCAGCAGCCTACAGGGGGCCACTGAAGCTTTCTTT; CDR3 protein: CASSLQGATEAFF
clone size: NA; J gene: TRBJ1-6; D gene: NA; V gene: TRBV24-1; CDR3 DNA: TGTGCCACCAGTGATTTGCAGGGTTTTCAGAGCTCCTATAATTCACCCCTCCACTTT; CDR3 protein: CATSDLQGFQSSYNSPLHF
clone size: once; J gene: TRBJ1-1; D gene: NA; V gene: TRBV5-5; CDR3 DNA: TGTGCCAGCAGCTTTTCGAGCAACACTGAAGCTTTCTTT; CDR3 protein: CASSFSSNTEAFF
clone size: once; J gene: TRBJ2-7; D gene: NA; V gene: TRBV10-3; CDR3 DNA: TGTGCCATCAGTGAAAAGGGGGGAATTCAAGTCGTTTACGAGCAGTACTTC; CDR3 protein: CAISEKGGIQVVYEQYF
clone size: NA; J gene: TRBJ2-3; D gene: TRBD1; V gene: TRBV11-2; CDR3 DNA: TGTGCCAGCAGCTGGGACAGGGGCATAACAGATACGCAGTATTTT; CDR3 protein: CASSWDRGITDTQYF
clone size: once; J gene: TRBJ2-7; D gene: TRBD1; V gene: TRBV29-1; CDR3 DNA: TGCAGCGTTGAGGACAGGGGGAACTACGAGCAGTACTTC; CDR3 protein: CSVEDRGNYEQYF
clone size: NA; J gene: TRBJ2-6; D gene: NA; V gene: TRBV5-1; CDR3 DNA: TGCGCCAGCAGCTTGGGAGTATCTGGGGCCAACGTCCTGACTTTC; CDR3 protein: CASSLGVSGANVLTF
clone size: NA; J gene: TRBJ1-2; D gene: NA; V gene: TRBV3-1/TRBV3-2; CDR3 DNA: TGTGCCAGCAGCTCCCTGGCTGATTATGGCTACACCTTC; CDR3 protein: CASSSLADYGYTF
clone size: NA; J gene: TRBJ2-7; D gene: NA; V gene: TRBV27; CDR3 DNA: TGTGCCAGCAGTTTAGGTCGGAGCTACGAGCAGTACTTC; CDR3 protein: CASSLGRSYEQYF
clone size: NA; J gene: TRBJ2-1; D gene: NA; V gene: TRBV7-9; CDR3 DNA: TGTGCCAGCAGCTTGACAGTTCTGGATGAGCAGTTCTTC; CDR3 protein: CASSLTVLDEQFF
clone size: NA; J gene: TRBJ1-4; D gene: NA; V gene: TRBV6-5; CDR3 DNA: TGTGCCAGCAGTACCTTGAGGGCAACTAATGAAAAACTGTTTTTT; CDR3 protein: CASSTLRATNEKLFF
clone size: NA; J gene: TRBJ2-1; D gene: NA; V gene: TRBV2; CDR3 DNA: TGTGCCAGCAGTGTCGGGGATGGCTCCTACAATGAGCAGTTCTTC; CDR3 protein: CASSVGDGSYNEQFF
clone size: NA; J gene: TRBJ1-4; D gene: NA; V gene: TRBV30; CDR3 DNA: TGTGCCTGGAGTGTAGAGGGGCAGGGGCAGGAAAAACTGTTTTTT; CDR3 protein: CAWSVEGQGQEKLFF
clone size: NA; J gene: TRBJ2-1; D gene: TRBD2; V gene: TRBV5-4; CDR3 DNA: TGTGCCAGCAGCACCCTAGCGGGCGGCTCCTACAATGAGCAGTTCTTC; CDR3 protein: CASSTLAGGSYNEQFF
clone size: few; J gene: TRBJ2-7; D gene: NA; V gene: TRBV3-1/TRBV3-2; CDR3 DNA: TGTGCCAGCAGCCAAGATCCGGGACAAGCCTACGAGCAGTACTTC; CDR3 protein: CASSQDPGQAYEQYF
clone size: once; J gene: TRBJ2-7; D gene: TRBD2; V gene: TRBV5-1; CDR3 DNA: TGCGCCAGCAGCCCCGGGCTAGCGGCCACCTACGAGCAGTACTTC; CDR3 protein: CASSPGLAATYEQYF
clone size: NA; J gene: TRBJ1-2; D gene: NA; V gene: TRBV28; CDR3 DNA: TGTGCCAGCAGGCCCCCGGGACTGAACCCTTATGGCTACACCTTC; CDR3 protein: CASRPPGLNPYGYTF
clone size: NA; J gene: TRBJ1-2; D gene: TRBD1; V gene: TRBV28; CDR3 DNA: TGTGCCAGCAGCAGCAGACAGGGGGTAAGAGGTGGCTACACCTTC; CDR3 protein: CASSSRQGVRGGYTF
clone size: NA; J gene: TRBJ1-1; D gene: NA; V gene: TRBV7-3; CDR3 DNA: TGTGCCAGCAGTCCCGGGAGCAACACTGAAGCTTTCTTT; CDR3 protein: CASSPGSNTEAFF
clone size: NA; J gene: TRBJ2-4; D gene: NA; V gene: TRBV28; CDR3 DNA: TGTGCCAGCAGTCCGCGTTGGGCCAAAAACATTCAGTACTTC; CDR3 protein: CASSPRWAKNIQYF
clone size: NA; J gene: TRBJ1-1; D gene: NA; V gene: TRBV7-8; CDR3 DNA: TGTGCCAGCAGCTTAGTAGGCCGACCCTACGGGGGTGAAGCTTTCTTT; CDR3 protein: CASSLVGRPYGGEAFF
clone size: NA; J gene: TRBJ1-5; D gene: NA; V gene: TRBV3-1/TRBV3-2; CDR3 DNA: TGTGCCAGCAGCCAGGGCAGGTCACCTAGTCAGCCCCAGCATTTT; CDR3 protein: CASSQGRSPSQPQHF
clone size: NA; J gene: TRBJ2-7; D gene: NA; V gene: TRBV9; CDR3 DNA: TGTGCCAGCAGCGTAGGTCTCCAGGGCGAGCAGTACTTC; CDR3 protein: CASSVGLQGEQYF
clone size: NA; J gene: TRBJ2-5; D gene: NA; V gene: TRBV7-9; CDR3 DNA: TGTGCCAGCAGGTCGACAGGCACGGGAGGCCTGGGGGAGACCCAGTACTTC; CDR3 protein: CASRSTGTGGLGETQYF
clone size: NA; J gene: TRBJ2-7; D gene: NA; V gene: TRBV4-3; CDR3 DNA: TGCGCCAGCAGCCAAGATAGGCGGGACACCTACGAGCAGTACTTC; CDR3 protein: CASSQDRRDTYEQYF
clone size: NA; J gene: TRBJ2-7; D gene: NA; V gene: TRBV7-2; CDR3 DNA: TGTGCCAGCAGCCCGGACTCGAGATCCTACGAGCAGTACTTC; CDR3 protein: CASSPDSRSYEQYF
clone size: NA; J gene: TRBJ1-1; D gene: NA; V gene: TRBV28; CDR3 DNA: TGTGCCAGCAGTTTAGGGAACACTGAAGCTTTCTTT; CDR3 protein: CASSLGNTEAFF
clone size: few; J gene: TRBJ2-2; D gene: TRBD2; V gene: TRBV11-2; CDR3 DNA: TGTGCCAGCAGCCTAGCGGGAGGGAACACCGGGGAGCTGTTTTTT; CDR3 protein: CASSLAGGNTGELFF
clone size: NA; J gene: TRBJ2-5; D gene: NA; V gene: TRBV7-6; CDR3 DNA: TGTGCCAGCAGCTTAGCGTTGGCAGGGCAAGAGACCCAGTACTTC; CDR3 protein: CASSLALAGQETQYF
clone size: NA; J gene: TRBJ2-2; D gene: NA; V gene: TRBV5-1; CDR3 DNA: TGCGCCAGCAGCCTCCTGGGGGCGAACACCGGGGAGCTGTTTTTT; CDR3 protein: CASSLLGANTGELFF
clone size: few; J gene: TRBJ2-6; D gene: NA; V gene: TRBV7-8; CDR3 DNA: TGTGCCAGCAGCTTAGGATTCTCTGGGGCCAACGTCCTGACTTTC; CDR3 protein: CASSLGFSGANVLTF
clone size: NA; J gene: TRBJ2-4; D gene: TRBD1; V gene: TRBV5-1; CDR3 DNA: TGCGCCAGCAGTCTGGGACAGGGGAGGGACATTCAGTACTTC; CDR3 protein: CASSLGQGRDIQYF
clone size: NA; J gene: TRBJ1-6; D gene: NA; V gene: TRBV19; CDR3 DNA: TGTGCCAGTAGTATCCAGAATAATTCACCCCTCCACTTT; CDR3 protein: CASSIQNNSPLHF
clone size: NA; J gene: TRBJ2-1; D gene: TRBD2; V gene: TRBV30; CDR3 DNA: TGTGCCTGGAGTGTACCGGGTAGCGGGAGGGTGTATGAGCAGTTCTTC; CDR3 protein: CAWSVPGSGRVYEQFF
clone size: NA; J gene: TRBJ2-3; D gene: TRBD2; V gene: TRBV9; CDR3 DNA: TGTGCCAGCAGCGTTGGACTAGCGGGACAAGGTACGCAGTATTTT; CDR3 protein: CASSVGLAGQGTQYF
clone size: NA; J gene: TRBJ2-2; D gene: NA; V gene: TRBV6-2/TRBV6-3; CDR3 DNA: TGTGCCAGCAGTTACTCAAACGGGCTTGGGGGGCTGTTTTTT; CDR3 protein: CASSYSNGLGGLFF
clone size: NA; J gene: TRBJ2-7; D gene: NA; V gene: TRBV15; CDR3 DNA: TGTGCCACCAGCAGAACCTCAGGGTTGGAAGCCTACGAGCAGTACTTC; CDR3 protein: CATSRTSGLEAYEQYF